This T cell receptor beta chain was documented in a study of human T cells and chemical hapten exposure. Overall study findings and caveats: No change in TCRs above 1 in 1000 frequency was produced by DPC sensitization.

As to time point: pre-sensitization, week 0. The treatment: therapeutic diphenylcyclopropenone sensitization with weekly scalp DPC. Venepuncture was done earlier than the placement of each patch test. The table lists this clonotype with a few counts. Its antigen is not known. V lost 6 bases and J lost 4, with 13 bases in between. CDR3 length: 14 residues. Attachment of unique molecular identifiers to individual cDNA molecules was performed in the library. In TCRdb, the RACE reads were re-called with MiXCR into one record per CDR3 protein. This sample has 200,000 to 300,000 distinct CDR3 sequences, with approximately 8.6% found just once.

The receptor was derived from a woman between 40 and 50 years old with alopecia areata. Some clones in this sample may be carry-over from other donors' samples. The chain employs TRBV12-3 or TRBV12-4 and TRBJ2-1, with D maybe TRBD2 (6 bases). Sequenced here: whole blood, sampled in connection with sensitization to the hapten diphenylcyclopropenone (DPC). The CDR3 bases are TGTGCCAGCAGCTTCCCCGGGGGTTACAATGAGCAGTTCTTC. Translating it yields CASSFPGGYNEQFF.